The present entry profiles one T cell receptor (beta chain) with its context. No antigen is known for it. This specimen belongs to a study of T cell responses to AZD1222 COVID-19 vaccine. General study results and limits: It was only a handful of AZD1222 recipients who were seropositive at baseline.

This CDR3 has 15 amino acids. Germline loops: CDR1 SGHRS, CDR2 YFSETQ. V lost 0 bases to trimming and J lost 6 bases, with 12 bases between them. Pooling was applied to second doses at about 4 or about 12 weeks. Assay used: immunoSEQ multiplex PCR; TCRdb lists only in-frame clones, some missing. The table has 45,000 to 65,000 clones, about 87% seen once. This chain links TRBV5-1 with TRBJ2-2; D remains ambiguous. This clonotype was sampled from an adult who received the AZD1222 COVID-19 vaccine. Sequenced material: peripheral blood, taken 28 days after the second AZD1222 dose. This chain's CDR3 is CASSLEPVVPGELFF. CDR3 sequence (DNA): TGCGCCAGCAGCTTGGAACCGGTGGTCCCCGGGGAGCTGTTTTTT.